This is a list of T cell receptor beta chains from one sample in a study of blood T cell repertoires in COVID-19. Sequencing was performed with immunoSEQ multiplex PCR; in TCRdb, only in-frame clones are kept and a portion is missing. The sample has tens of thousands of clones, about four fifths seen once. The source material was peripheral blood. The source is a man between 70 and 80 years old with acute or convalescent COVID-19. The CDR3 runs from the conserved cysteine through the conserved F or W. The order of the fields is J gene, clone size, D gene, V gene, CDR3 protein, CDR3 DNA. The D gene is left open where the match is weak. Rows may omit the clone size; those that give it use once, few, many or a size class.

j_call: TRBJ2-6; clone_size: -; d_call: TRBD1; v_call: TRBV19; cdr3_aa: CASSIEWTGGSGANVLTF; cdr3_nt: TGTGCCAGTAGTATAGAGTGGACAGGGGGCTCTGGGGCCAACGTCCTGACTTTC
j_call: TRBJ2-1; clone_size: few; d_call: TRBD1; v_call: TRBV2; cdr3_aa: CASSGTGSSNEQFF; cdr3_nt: TGTGCCAGCAGTGGGACAGGGTCTAGCAATGAGCAGTTCTTC
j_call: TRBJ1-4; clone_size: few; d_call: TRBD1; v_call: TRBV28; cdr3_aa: CASSLSGGSEKLFF; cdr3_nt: TGTGCCAGCAGTCTCTCAGGGGGCTCAGAAAAACTGTTTTTT
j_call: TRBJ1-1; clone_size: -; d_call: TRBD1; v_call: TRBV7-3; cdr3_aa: CASSLAGGMNTEAFF; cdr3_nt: TGTGCCAGCAGCTTGGCAGGGGGTATGAACACTGAAGCTTTCTTT
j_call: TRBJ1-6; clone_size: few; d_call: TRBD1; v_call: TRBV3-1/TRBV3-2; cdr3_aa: CASSQEGTGRSPLHF; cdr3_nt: TGTGCCAGCAGCCAAGAAGGGACAGGGAGGTCACCCCTCCACTTT
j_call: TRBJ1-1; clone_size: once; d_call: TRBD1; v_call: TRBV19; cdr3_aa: CASSLQGIMNTEAFF; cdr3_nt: TGTGCCAGTAGTTTACAGGGGATCATGAACACTGAAGCTTTCTTT
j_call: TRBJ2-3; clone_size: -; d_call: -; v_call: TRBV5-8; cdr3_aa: CASSFPGVGTDTQYF; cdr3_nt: TGTGCCAGCAGCTTTCCAGGGGTGGGCACAGATACGCAGTATTTT
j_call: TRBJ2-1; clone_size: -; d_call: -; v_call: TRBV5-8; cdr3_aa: CASSLLGTPNVGDEQFF; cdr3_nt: TGTGCCAGCAGCTTACTCGGGACTCCGAACGTCGGGGATGAGCAGTTCTTC
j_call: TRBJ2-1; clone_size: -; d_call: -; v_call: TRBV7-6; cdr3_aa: CASSPGLPTWEQFF; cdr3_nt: TGTGCCAGCAGCCCGGGACTCCCTACATGGGAGCAGTTCTTC
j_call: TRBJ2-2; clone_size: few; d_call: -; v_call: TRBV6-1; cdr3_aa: CASSEAVEGWSTGELFF; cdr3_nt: TGTGCCAGCAGTGAAGCGGTAGAGGGTTGGAGCACCGGGGAGCTGTTTTTT
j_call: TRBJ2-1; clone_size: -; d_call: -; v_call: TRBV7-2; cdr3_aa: CASSLGGAGSYNEQFF; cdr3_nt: TGTGCCAGCAGCCTCGGAGGGGCGGGGTCCTACAATGAGCAGTTCTTC
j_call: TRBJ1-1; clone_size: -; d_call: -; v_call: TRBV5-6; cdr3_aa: CASSPLTVNTEAFF; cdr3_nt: TGTGCCAGCAGCCCACTAACGGTGAACACTGAAGCTTTCTTT
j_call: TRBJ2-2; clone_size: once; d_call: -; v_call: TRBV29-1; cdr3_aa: CSVEDLRISSENTGELFF; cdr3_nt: TGCAGCGTTGAAGATCTCCGAATTAGTAGCGAGAACACCGGGGAGCTGTTTTTT
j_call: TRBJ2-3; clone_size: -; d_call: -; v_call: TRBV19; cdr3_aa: CASSTYTDTQYF; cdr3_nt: TGTGCCAGTAGTACTTACACGGATACGCAGTATTTT
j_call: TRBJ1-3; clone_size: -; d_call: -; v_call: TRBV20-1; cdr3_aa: CSATSGNTIYF; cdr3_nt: TGCAGTGCTACCAGTGGAAACACCATATATTTT
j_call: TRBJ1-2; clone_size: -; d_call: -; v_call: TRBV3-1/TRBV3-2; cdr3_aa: CASGSNYGYTF; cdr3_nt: TGTGCCAGCGGGAGTAACTATGGCTACACCTTC
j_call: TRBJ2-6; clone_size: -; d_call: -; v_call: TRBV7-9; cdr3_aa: CASSLAEYRVTGANVLTF; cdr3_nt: TGTGCCAGCAGCTTAGCGGAGTACAGGGTGACTGGGGCCAACGTCCTGACTTTC
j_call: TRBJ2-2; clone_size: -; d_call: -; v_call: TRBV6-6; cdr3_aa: CASRTREGELFF; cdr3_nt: TGTGCCAGCAGAACAAGGGAGGGGGAGCTGTTTTTT
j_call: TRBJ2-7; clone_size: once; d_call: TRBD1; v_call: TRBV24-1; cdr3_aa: CATSRQGALEQYF; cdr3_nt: TGTGCCACCAGCAGACAGGGGGCCCTCGAGCAGTACTTC
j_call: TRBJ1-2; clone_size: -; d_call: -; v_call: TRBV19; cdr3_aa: CASSPTTGMGYTF; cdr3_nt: TGTGCCAGTAGTCCGACGACAGGCATGGGCTACACCTTC
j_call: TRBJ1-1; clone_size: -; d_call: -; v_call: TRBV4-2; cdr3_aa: CASSQDWGAEAFF; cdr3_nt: TGTGCCAGCAGCCAAGATTGGGGGGCTGAAGCTTTCTTT
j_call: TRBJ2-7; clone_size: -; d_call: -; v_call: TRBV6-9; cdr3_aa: CASSKGRPFSYEQYF; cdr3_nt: TGTGCCAGCAGTAAAGGGAGGCCTTTCTCCTACGAGCAGTACTTC
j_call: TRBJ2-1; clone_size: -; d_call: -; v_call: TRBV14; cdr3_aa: CASSPGANEQFF; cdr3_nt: TGTGCCAGCAGTCCAGGGGCCAATGAGCAGTTCTTC
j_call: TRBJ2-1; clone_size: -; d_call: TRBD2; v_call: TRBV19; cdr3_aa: CASSINPPGLAGGRVEQFF; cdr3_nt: TGTGCCAGTAGTATCAATCCCCCGGGACTAGCGGGAGGGCGGGTTGAGCAGTTCTTC
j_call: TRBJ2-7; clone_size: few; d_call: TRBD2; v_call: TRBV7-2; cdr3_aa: CASGTSGNSYEQYF; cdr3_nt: TGTGCCAGCGGGACTAGCGGGAACTCCTACGAGCAGTACTTC
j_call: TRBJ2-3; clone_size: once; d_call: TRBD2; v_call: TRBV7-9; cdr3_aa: CASSLLAASTDTQYF; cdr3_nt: TGTGCCAGCAGCTTACTAGCGGCTAGCACAGATACGCAGTATTTT
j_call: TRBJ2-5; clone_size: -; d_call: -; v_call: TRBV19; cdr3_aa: CASTSSQRETQYF; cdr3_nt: TGTGCCAGTACATCTAGCCAGCGAGAGACCCAGTACTTC
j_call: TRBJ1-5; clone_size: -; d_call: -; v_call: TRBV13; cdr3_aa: CASSFGAGNQPQHF; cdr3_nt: TGTGCCAGCAGCTTTGGGGCAGGCAATCAGCCCCAGCATTTT
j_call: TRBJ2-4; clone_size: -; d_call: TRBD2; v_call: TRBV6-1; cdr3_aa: CASSDGGAKNIQYF; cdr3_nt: TGTGCCAGCAGTGACGGGGGGGCCAAAAACATTCAGTACTTC
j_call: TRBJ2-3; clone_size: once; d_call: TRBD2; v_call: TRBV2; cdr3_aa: CATGLQLADTQYF; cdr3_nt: TGTGCCACGGGACTACAGCTGGCAGATACGCAGTATTTT
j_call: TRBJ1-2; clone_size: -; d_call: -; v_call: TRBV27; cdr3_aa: CASSLYGQLNYGYTF; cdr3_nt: TGTGCCAGCAGTTTATACGGACAGCTTAACTATGGCTACACCTTC
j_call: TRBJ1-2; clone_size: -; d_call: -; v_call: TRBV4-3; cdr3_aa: CASSQQTDSYGYTF; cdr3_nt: TGCGCCAGCAGCCAGCAAACGGACTCCTATGGCTACACCTTC
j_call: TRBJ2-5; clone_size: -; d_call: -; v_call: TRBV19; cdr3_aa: CASSIQGNGETQYF; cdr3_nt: TGTGCCAGTAGTATACAGGGTAATGGAGAGACCCAGTACTTC